This T cell receptor beta chain came from a study of shared clonotypes between healthy human individuals. Regarding the study as a whole: The naive CD4 repertoires of a handful of donors were compared, and approximately 5.3% of clonotypes were shared.

This CDR3 spans 19 amino acids. V was pared by 3 bases and J by 6 bases, with 11 bases of the junction left unmatched. CDR1 and CDR2 (germline): MGHRA, YSYEKL. About this clone itself: Its specificity is unknown.

Using immunoSEQ multiplex PCR, the repertoire was profiled, and TCRdb retains in-frame clones only, with some absent. The repertoire holds 780,000 or so clones, just under 75% seen once, with more than 1.5% in the top ten. The specimen sequenced was memory CD4+ T cells sorted from blood. Stated subset: CD45RA-negative fraction. The receptor was derived from a woman aged 25 to 39 in good health. The rearrangement links TRBV4-1 to TRBJ2-2; 15 positions match TRBD2. The CDR3 DNA follows: TGCGCCAGCAGCCACTTGGGACTAGCGGGAGGCGTCGGCGCCGGGGAGCTGTTTTTT. Protein product: CASSHLGLAGGVGAGELFF.